This T cell receptor (beta chain) was sequenced during a study of T cell changes during pregnancy in multiple sclerosis (dated by TCRdb to the late 2010s). A note on the overall study: The study examined how the T cell repertoire changed over the course of pregnancy in women with multiple sclerosis.

As regards this clone: The target of this receptor is not known. One base away there is no much larger clone; base qualities are not given.

CDR1 and CDR2 are read off the germline V gene (reference sequence) as LNHDA and SQIVND. Including cysteine and phenylalanine, the CDR3 has 14 amino acids. The read is trimmed to its CDR3 DNA, 42 bases read in frame from base 1. V ends up 10 bases short and J 0 bases short, with an unmatched junction base count of 7. Library generation was performed with the immunoSEQ multiplex PCR assay. What TCRdb holds here is the immuneACCESS table cut down to in-frame rearrangements. Part of the clones is not present; checked against another copy, under half of the missing clones reflect an unresolved V gene, and the others are unexplained. In this sample the table shows some 60,000 clones, about nine tenths of which occur a single time. The leading ten clones occupy roughly 2% of the sample.

The receptor chain draws on TRBV19 and TRBJ2-3, and 7 bases in between align with TRBD2. Sequencing was performed on peripheral blood, taken in the first trimester of pregnancy. The clonotype comes from a female donor in good health, enrolled as a control in a pregnancy study. The nucleotide sequence is given as TGTGCCACTTCAAGCGGGACTAGCACAGATACGCAGTATTTT. Its translation is CATSSGTSTDTQYF. The CDR3, completed at both ends by the reference TRBV19 and TRBJ2-3 genes, gives the full variable domain DGGITQSPKYLFRKEGQNVTLSCEQNLNHDAMYWYRQDPGQGLRLIYYSQIVNDFQKGDIAEGYSVSREKKESFPLTVTSAQKNPTAFYLCATSSGTSTDTQYFGPGTRLTVL.